Listed here are 16 T cell receptor beta chains from one sample, sequenced in a study of blood T cell repertoires in COVID-19. Sequencing was performed with immunoSEQ multiplex PCR; in TCRdb, only in-frame clones are kept and a portion is missing. The table lists about 340,000 clones, 85% to 90% of them singletons. The sample consisted of peripheral blood. The receptors here all came from a woman aged 50 to 65 with COVID-19, enrolled during active disease.

This chain uses TRBV5-1 with TRBJ2-3, with 15 nucleotides matching TRBD2. The germline V gene has CDR1 SGHRS and CDR2 YFSETQ. This CDR3 has 18 residues. After removal of 3 bases from V and 3 bases from J, the junction contained 8 bases not matched to a gene. DNA for the CDR3: TGCGCCAGCAGCTCCCCCGGACTAGCGGGAGGGTTGACAGATACGCAGTATTTT. This encodes CASSSPGLAGGLTDTQYF.

V usage is TRBV7-9 and J usage is TRBJ1-6; possibly TRBD1 for D (6 bases). Looked up from germline, CDR1 is SEHNR and CDR2 is FQNEAQ (reference sequence). The CDR3 consists of 14 residues. V dropped 8 bases and J dropped 7 bases, with 15 bases sitting between them. The CDR3 region has the DNA TGTGCCAGCGGGACGAGACAGGCGAATTCACCCCTCCACTTT. This sequence encodes CASGTRQANSPLHF.

The chain recombines TRBV10-3 with TRBJ2-3; 7 bases are shared with TRBD2. J gave up 6 bases and V 0 bases, and 6 bases lay outside the gene matches. Looked up from germline, CDR1 is ENHRY and CDR2 is SYGVKD. The CDR3 runs 15 residues. The CDR3 loop reads CAISESGGDSDTQYF. The DNA for the CDR3 is TGTGCCATCAGTGAGTCGGGAGGGGACTCTGATACGCAGTATTTT.

A remark on this clone: Other DNA sequences in this specimen translate into the identical CDR3. The rearrangement uses TRBV5-5 and TRBJ2-7, with TRBD2 matching over 8 bases. Germline values: CDR1 SGHKS, CDR2 YYEKEE (reference sequence). The CDR3 has 14 amino acids. After removal of 0 bases from V and 1 base from J, the junction contained 0 bases not matched to a gene. CDR3 protein: CASSLVAGSYEQYF. The DNA of the CDR3 is TGTGCCAGCAGCTTGGTAGCGGGGTCCTACGAGCAGTACTTC.

V usage is TRBV5-5 and J usage is TRBJ1-1, with TRBD1 identical over 10 bases. Germline CDR1 reads SGHKS; CDR2 reads YYEKEE (reference sequence). The CDR3 spans 13 residues. V dropped 4 bases and J dropped 11; count of bases not matched to a gene: 8. The CDR3 is CASSLDRGQIAFF. The CDR3 DNA reads as TGTGCCAGCAGCCTAGACAGGGGGCAAATCGCTTTCTTT.

This chain joins TRBV7-2 and TRBJ1-1, with TRBD1 as a possible D gene (6 bases). Per germline, CDR1 SGHTA and CDR2 FQGNSA. CDR3 size: 12 residues. V lost 1 base, J lost 10 bases, and 10 bases lay in between. In nucleotides, the CDR3 is TGTGCCAGCAGCTTAGACAGGGCGGTAGCTTTCTTT. Translating gives CASSLDRAVAFF.

This chain connects TRBV29-1 to TRBJ2-4; TRBD1 matches 8 bases. The J segment lost 8 bases and the V segment lost 4 bases, leaving 13 bases of the junction unmatched. The CDR3 consists of 15 residues. Per the germline V gene, CDR1 is SQVTM and CDR2 is ANQGSEA. CDR3 protein: CSVGEQGAGWDIQYF. The CDR3 DNA sequence: TGCAGCGTTGGCGAGCAGGGGGCGGGATGGGACATTCAGTACTTC.

The chain has TRBV28 and TRBJ2-2, with 10 bases identical to TRBD2. This CDR3 region has 15 residues. Trimming at V came to 2 bases and at J to 6 bases, leaving 3 bases not matched to a gene. The germline CDR1 and CDR2 sequences are MDHEN and SYDVKM. The DNA of the CDR3 is TGTGCCAGCAGTTTAATCGGGACTAGCGCCGGGGAGCTGTTTTTT. It translates to CASSLIGTSAGELFF.

The chain carries TRBV6-5 and TRBJ1-4; 7 nucleotides match TRBD1. This CDR3 is built from 15 residues. CDR1 is MNHEY, CDR2 SVGAGI, per germline. Germline trimming cut 2 bases from V and 4 bases from J; bases unmatched to any gene: 4. CDR3 region: CASSYGDSNNEKLFF. The CDR3 bases are TGTGCCAGCAGTTACGGGGACAGCAATAATGAAAAACTGTTTTTT.

This chain connects TRBV19 to TRBJ2-1; 13 positions agree with TRBD2. Germline trimming cut 6 bases from V and 4 bases from J; bases unmatched to any gene: 0. The germline CDR1 and CDR2 sequences are LNHDA and SQIVND (reference sequence). This CDR3 spans 14 amino acids. The DNA for the CDR3 is TGTGCCAGTAGGGGACTAGCGGGATACAATGAGCAGTTCTTC. This sequence encodes CASRGLAGYNEQFF. Full variable domain (outside the CDR3, taken from reference TRBV19 and TRBJ2-1): DGGITQSPKYLFRKEGQNVTLSCEQNLNHDAMYWYRQDPGQGLRLIYYSQIVNDFQKGDIAEGYSVSREKKESFPLTVTSAQKNPTAFYLCASRGLAGYNEQFFGPGTRLTVL.

This clone was observed a single time. V and J are TRBV5-1 and TRBJ1-1, with TRBD1 matching 7 bases. Germline loops: CDR1 SGHRS, CDR2 YFSETQ. The CDR3 has 14 residues. V was clipped by 4 bases and J by 2 bases; unmatched bases: 5. The CDR3 nucleotides are TGCGCCAGCAGCCCCGGGACAGAAAACACTGAAGCTTTCTTT. Protein sequence: CASSPGTENTEAFF.

This clone was detected only a few times. This chain connects TRBV11-3 to TRBJ1-1; 7 positions match TRBD1. The CDR3 is 14 amino acids. V lost 6 bases to trimming and J lost 4 bases; unmatched junction nucleotides: 8. Germline lookup yields CDR1 SGHNT and CDR2 YENEEA. In DNA, the CDR3 is TGTGCCAGCAGTTTGACAGGGAAGGGCACTGAAGCTTTCTTT. Translation: CASSLTGKGTEAFF.

This chain uses TRBV29-1 with TRBJ2-2; TRBD2 matches at 8 bases. The J segment lost 6 bases and the V segment lost 5 bases, leaving 11 bases of the junction unmatched. CDR3 length: 15 amino acids. The germline gives CDR1 SQVTM, CDR2 ANQGSEA. In DNA form, the CDR3 reads TGCAGCGTTTTCTACAGCGGGAGTGGGGCCGGGGAGCTGTTTTTT. Its protein is CSVFYSGSGAGELFF.

The chain is built from TRBV2 and TRBJ2-7, with TRBD2 matching 11 bases. V was pared by 5 bases and J by 3 bases, with 6 bases of the junction left unmatched. Per the germline V gene, CDR1 is SNHLY and CDR2 is FYNNEI. The CDR3 loop spans 15 amino acids. CDR3 amino acids: CASSFRLAGFYEQYF. CDR3 nucleotides: TGTGCCAGCAGTTTCCGACTAGCGGGGTTCTACGAGCAGTACTTC. Together with reference TRBV2 and TRBJ2-7, the CDR3 gives the full variable domain: EPEVTQTPSHQVTQMGQEVILRCVPISNHLYFYWYRQILGQKVEFLVSFYNNEISEKSEIFDDQFSVERPDGSNFTLKIRSTKLEDSAMYFCASSFRLAGFYEQYFGPGTRLTVT.

This chain uses TRBV9 with TRBJ2-7, with 7 bases identical to TRBD2. V was clipped by 0 bases and J by 6 bases; unmatched bases: 6. Germline V gene data show CDR1 as SGDLS and CDR2 as YYNGEE. The CDR3 is made up of 14 amino acids. The CDR3 DNA reads TGTGCCAGCAGCGTAGCCCTAGCGGTAGGCGAGCAGTACTTC. Its protein is CASSVALAVGEQYF.

The chain combines TRBV7-9 with TRBJ2-7; D is possibly TRBD1 (5 bases). Deletions cut 5 bases from V and 2 bases from J, with 19 bases between. Germline lookup yields CDR1 SEHNR and CDR2 FQNEAQ (reference sequence). The CDR3 loop spans 16 amino acids. DNA for the CDR3: TGTGCCAGCAGCCAGCCCGGACACTCTCGAGCCTACGAGCAGTACTTC. Protein: CASSQPGHSRAYEQYF.